Below are 31 T cell receptor beta chains sequenced from a single sample in a study of blood T cell repertoires in COVID-19. Produced via immunoSEQ multiplex PCR; TCRdb's table is partial and in-frame only. The data contain over 20,000 clones, roughly 83% of them singletons. Sequencing used peripheral blood. The receptors shown here come from a human donor with active COVID-19. The donor label of this sample is uncertain.

The chain combines TRBV7-3 with TRBJ2-2, with D perhaps matching TRBD2 (5 bases). Germline values: CDR1 SGHTA, CDR2 FQGTGA. CDR3 length: 16 amino acids. Trimming removed 5 bases from V and 0 bases from J, with 13 bases in between. The CDR3 bases are TGTGCCAGCAGCCTAAACTCCGGGGCGAACACCGGGGAGCTGTTTTTT. As protein: CASSLNSGANTGELFF.

This chain connects TRBV19 to TRBJ2-1; D call uncertain. The CDR3 runs 15 residues. V gave up 0 bases and J gave up 2 bases, with 8 bases separating them. Germline V gene data show CDR1 as LNHDA and CDR2 as SQIVND (reference sequence). This CDR3 reads CASSIEETPYNEQFF. CDR3 nucleotide sequence: TGTGCCAGTAGTATAGAGGAGACCCCCTACAATGAGCAGTTCTTC.

The J gene is TRBJ2-3, the V gene TRBV7-8; TRBD2 aligns across 8 bases. CDR1 is SGHVS, CDR2 FQNEAQ, per germline. The CDR3 length is 14 residues. With V trimmed by 3 bases and J by 3 bases, 2 bases remained unmatched. The CDR3 coding sequence is TGTGCCAGCAGCTTGGGGACTAGGACAGATACGCAGTATTTT. Protein sequence: CASSLGTRTDTQYF.

V gene TRBV4-2 combines with J gene TRBJ2-5, with a tentative D call TRBD2 (5 bases). Germline V gene data show CDR1 as LGHNA and CDR2 as YNFKEQ. V was clipped by 1 base and J by 4 bases, with 10 bases between them. The CDR3 sequence is 14 residues long. The CDR3 sequence: CASSQVEGAETQYF. DNA for the CDR3: TGTGCCAGCAGCCAAGTAGAGGGAGCAGAGACCCAGTACTTC.

A remark on this clone: At one of its ends the junction is not consistent with the germline gene, which may arise from a read error. The chain employs TRBV7-9 and TRBJ1-4; no clear D. CDR1 and CDR2 from the germline V gene are SEHNR and FQNEAQ (reference sequence). The CDR3 is made up of 12 amino acids. The CDR3 is CASSLGTDGREF. CDR3 in DNA: TGTGCCAGCAGCTTAGGCACCGACGGCCGGGAGTTT. Filled out from reference TRBV7-9 and TRBJ1-4, the complete variable domain reads DTGVSQNPRHKITKRGQNVTFRCDPISEHNRLYWYRQTLGQGPEFLTYFQNEAQLEKSRLLSDRFSAERPKGSFSTLEIQRTEQGDSAMYLCASSLGTDGREFGSGTQLSVL.

This chain joins TRBV9 and TRBJ2-1; TRBD2 matches 10 bases. V gave up 0 bases and J gave up 7 bases; unmatched junction bases: 7. CDR1 and CDR2 from the germline V gene are SGDLS and YYNGEE. This CDR3 spans 16 amino acids. CDR3 in amino acids: CASSVDPSGSENEQFF. In nucleotides, the CDR3 is TGTGCCAGCAGCGTAGATCCTAGCGGGAGTGAAAATGAGCAGTTCTTC.

The rearrangement joins TRBV4-1 to TRBJ2-5; TRBD1 matches 8 bases. Germline V CDR1 and CDR2: MGHRA, YSYEKL. Trimming cost V 2 bases and J 3 bases; bases outside gene matches: 5. The CDR3 is made up of 15 amino acids. DNA for the CDR3: TGCGCCAGCAGCCAAACCTGGGACAGGAAAGAGACCCAGTACTTC. Translation: CASSQTWDRKETQYF.

The CDR3 here is CSVGRGTGNSGANVLTF. The CDR3 bases are TGCAGCGTGGGGCGAGGGACAGGAAATTCTGGGGCCAACGTCCTGACTTTC. The gene calls are TRBV29-1 and TRBJ2-6; 8 positions match TRBD1. Germline CDR1 SQVTM, CDR2 ANQGSEA. With V trimmed by 6 bases and J by 1 base, 11 bases remained unmatched. The CDR3 loop spans 17 amino acids.

The chain links TRBV4-1 to TRBJ1-2; 8 bases fit TRBD1. The CDR3 consists of 15 residues. Germline V gives CDR1 MGHRA, CDR2 YSYEKL. Trimming cost V 2 bases and J 4 bases; bases outside gene matches: 6. Here the CDR3 DNA reads TGCGCCAGCAGCCAACCAGGGGGCGCCAGCTATGGCTACACCTTC. Translation gives CASSQPGGASYGYTF.

This sequence joins TRBV5-1 and TRBJ2-5, with 14 bases fitting TRBD2. The germline CDR1 and CDR2 sequences are SGHRS and YFSETQ. After removal of 4 bases from V and 2 bases from J, the junction contained 13 bases not matched to a gene. The CDR3 runs to 19 residues. CDR3 in amino acids: CASSPRLAGGLRRQETQYF. The CDR3 nucleotides are TGCGCCAGCAGCCCCCGACTAGCGGGGGGGCTTCGTAGACAAGAGACCCAGTACTTC.

The rearrangement uses TRBV4-3 and TRBJ1-3, with no clear D. This CDR3 comprises 16 residues. The germline CDR1 and CDR2 sequences are LGHNA and YSLEER. V gave up 1 base and J gave up 0 bases, with 10 bases separating them. CDR3 sequence: CASSQVRSRSGNTIYF. In nucleotides, the CDR3 is TGCGCCAGCAGCCAAGTCAGGTCCCGCTCTGGAAACACCATATATTTT.

The rearrangement links TRBV4-1 to TRBJ2-7; 7 bases line up with TRBD1. The CDR3 is made up of 16 amino acids. The germline gives CDR1 MGHRA, CDR2 YSYEKL. J was trimmed by 0 bases and V by 0 bases; bases with no gene match: 5. Here the CDR3 DNA reads TGCGCCAGCAGCCAAGATGACGGACAGGCCTCCTACGAGCAGTACTTC. This gives the protein CASSQDDGQASYEQYF.

This rearrangement joins TRBV2 to TRBJ1-3; 7 bases are shared with TRBD1. CDR3 length equals 15 residues. With 6 bases clipped from V and 4 bases from J, the junction kept 9 bases outside the gene matches. CDR1 SNHLY and CDR2 FYNNEI come from the germline V gene. Here the CDR3 reads CASRGGQRNGNTIYF. The CDR3 DNA is TGTGCCAGCAGGGGGGGACAGCGAAACGGAAACACCATATATTTT.

The CDR3 DNA reads TGCGCCAGCAGCCAAGAGAGTGTTAGTCCGGGTCTTGGCTACACCTTC. This sequence encodes CASSQESVSPGLGYTF. This sequence joins TRBV4-1 and TRBJ1-2; D ambiguous. The CDR3 covers 16 residues. Germline V gene sequence: CDR1 MGHRA, CDR2 YSYEKL. Trimming removed 0 bases from V and 7 bases from J, with 18 bases in between.

J is TRBJ1-6 and V is TRBV5-8; TRBD1 is a possible D gene (6 bases). The germline V and J ends were trimmed by 4 bases and 6 bases, with 20 bases remaining between them. The CDR3 extends over 17 amino acids. CDR1 is SGHTS, CDR2 YDEGEE, per germline. The CDR3 is CASSRRTVLRFNSPLHF. In nucleotides, the CDR3 is TGTGCCAGCAGCCGCAGGACAGTCTTAAGGTTTAATTCACCCCTCCACTTT.

The CDR3 nucleotides read TGTGCCAGCAGATATAGCGGGGGACCCCAAGAGACCCAGTACTTC. It is translated as CASRYSGGPQETQYF. The chain couples TRBV2 to TRBJ2-5; TRBD2 aligns across 9 bases. Trimming removed 6 bases from V and 1 base from J; junction bases left unmatched: 6. The CDR3 is 15 residues long. The germline V gene encodes CDR1 SNHLY and CDR2 FYNNEI.

The chain carries TRBV28 and TRBJ2-7, with D possibly matching TRBD2 (5 bases). Between the trimmed V and J ends, which lost 7 bases and 6 bases, there was a span of 22 bases. The length of the CDR3 is 15 residues. Germline V gene sequence: CDR1 MDHEN, CDR2 SYDVKM. In nucleotides, the CDR3 is TGTGCCAGCACTCGTCCGAGGGCCGTTTCAACCGAGCAGTACTTC. Translated: CASTRPRAVSTEQYF.

This clone was counted once. The chain combines TRBV7-2 with TRBJ1-4, with D perhaps TRBD1 (5 bases). Germline V gives CDR1 SGHTA, CDR2 FQGNSA. The CDR3 loop spans 16 amino acids. The V and J ends lost 1 base and 8 bases respectively, with 17 bases between them. CDR3 DNA: TGTGCCAGCAGCTTAGTTGGCGGGGCCGGGCCCGAAAAACTGTTTTTT. The encoded protein is CASSLVGGAGPEKLFF.

By share of the sample, this clone is medium-sized. This rearrangement joins TRBV6-2 or TRBV6-3 to TRBJ2-5; 9 bases match TRBD2. V was pared by 6 bases and J by 0 bases, with 2 bases of the junction left unmatched. From germline, CDR1 is MNHEY and CDR2 SVGEGT. The CDR3 has 14 amino acids. CDR3 in amino acids: CASSRTSDQETQYF. The CDR3 DNA follows: TGTGCCAGCAGCCGGACTAGCGACCAAGAGACCCAGTACTTC.

This chain links TRBV7-9 with TRBJ1-2; no firm D call. This CDR3 contains 12 residues. Trimming stripped 5 bases from V and 0 bases from J, with 4 bases between. Germline V lookup: CDR1 SEHNR, CDR2 FQNEAQ (reference sequence). CDR3 DNA sequence: TGTGCCAGCAGCCTTGCTAACTATGGCTACACCTTC. Its protein product is CASSLANYGYTF.

The chain joins TRBV9 to TRBJ1-1; D perhaps matches TRBD1 (5 bases). The germline V gene has CDR1 SGDLS and CDR2 YYNGEE. V lost 1 base, J lost 4 bases, and 11 bases lay in between. The CDR3 spans 14 residues. The DNA of the CDR3 is TGTGCCAGCAGCGTAATGGGGGGGAGCACTGAAGCTTTCTTT. Protein product: CASSVMGGSTEAFF.

The genes are TRBV10-2 and TRBJ2-1; 9 nucleotides match TRBD2. CDR1 WSHSY and CDR2 SAAADI come from the germline V gene. Trimming removed 2 bases from V and 11 bases from J; junction bases left unmatched: 10. This CDR3 contains 15 residues. The CDR3 DNA follows: TGCGCCAGCAGTGAGGGGGCGGGAGGGGTTTACAAGCAGTTCTTC. Encoded protein: CASSEGAGGVYKQFF.

This chain connects TRBV29-1 to TRBJ2-7; 7 bases line up with TRBD1. The length of the CDR3 is 14 residues. V lost 4 bases and J lost 2; bases outside the gene matches: 8. The germline gives CDR1 SQVTM, CDR2 ANQGSEA. The CDR3 sequence is CSVVPFTGAYEQYF. CDR3 nucleotide sequence: TGCAGCGTTGTACCTTTTACAGGGGCCTACGAGCAGTACTTC.

The J gene is TRBJ2-7, the V gene TRBV19; D is perhaps TRBD2 (5 bases). The CDR3 covers 14 residues. Looked up from germline, CDR1 is LNHDA and CDR2 is SQIVND (reference sequence). V lost 8 bases to trimming and J lost 0 bases, with 14 bases between them. CDR3: CASGNLGSSYEQYF. For the CDR3, the DNA is TGTGCCAGTGGAAACCTAGGGAGCTCCTACGAGCAGTACTTC.

CDR3 loop: CASSALPGLAGSEGNEQFF. The CDR3 bases are TGTGCCAGCAGCGCCCTCCCCGGACTAGCGGGGAGTGAAGGCAATGAGCAGTTCTTC. The chain recombines TRBV9 with TRBJ2-1; 12 nucleotides match TRBD2. CDR1 and CDR2 (germline): SGDLS, YYNGEE. V trimming: 3 bases; J trimming: 6 bases; junction bases outside the gene matches: 16. This CDR3 is 19 amino acids long. The full variable domain, completed using reference TRBV9 and TRBJ2-1, is DSGVTQTPKHLITATGQRVTLRCSPRSGDLSVYWYQQSLDQGLQFLIQYYNGEERAKGNILERFSAQQFPDLHSELNLSSLELGDSALYFCASSALPGLAGSEGNEQFFGPGTRLTVL.

This clone was found a few times. The J gene is TRBJ1-4, the V gene TRBV10-3, with D tentatively TRBD1 (5 bases). Germline-derived CDR1 and CDR2 are ENHRY and SYGVKD. V lost 6 bases to trimming and J lost 4 bases, with 12 bases between them. The CDR3 extends over 14 amino acids. The CDR3 nucleotides read TGTGCCATCAGATCCCAGGGTATTAATGAAAAACTGTTTTTT. Its protein product is CAIRSQGINEKLFF.

J is TRBJ2-7 and V is TRBV10-2; perhaps TRBD2 as D (5 bases). The CDR3 covers 12 residues. V dropped 7 bases and J dropped 3 bases, with 10 bases sitting between them. Germline CDR1 and CDR2: WSHSY and SAAADI. CDR3: CASKAERYEQYF. Written as DNA, the CDR3 is TGCGCCAGCAAAGCGGAGCGCTACGAGCAGTACTTC.

The rearrangement joins TRBV20-1 to TRBJ1-4, with a tentative D call TRBD1 (5 bases). Trimming shortened V by 3 bases and J by 6 bases, and 11 bases separated the two germline ends. The CDR3 extends over 13 amino acids. Germline CDR1 DFQATT, CDR2 SNEGSKA (reference sequence). The CDR3 is CSASRQGDEKLFF. CDR3 bases: TGCAGTGCTAGTCGTCAGGGCGATGAAAAACTGTTTTTT.

The J gene is TRBJ2-7, the V gene TRBV28, with D perhaps TRBD1 (5 bases). The CDR3 runs to 14 residues. Germline CDR1 MDHEN, CDR2 SYDVKM. The V and J ends lost 7 bases and 2 bases respectively, with 15 bases between them. The CDR3 nucleotides are TGTGCCAGCACTGCAGTTGGGGCCCCCTACGAGCAGTACTTC. This codes for CASTAVGAPYEQYF.

In its sample, this clone was seen a few times. The gene calls are TRBV6-2 or TRBV6-3 and TRBJ2-7; 8 bases fit TRBD1. This CDR3 spans 14 amino acids. V gave up 5 bases and J gave up 4 bases; unmatched junction bases: 7. Per germline, CDR1 MNHEY and CDR2 SVGEGT. The CDR3 reads CASSQPGGTYEQYF. The DNA of the CDR3 is TGTGCCAGCAGTCAGCCAGGGGGCACTTACGAGCAGTACTTC.

The chain has TRBV20-1 and TRBJ2-7; 8 positions match TRBD1. V lost 6 bases, J lost 7 bases, and 5 bases stayed unmatched. Germline V gene data show CDR1 as DFQATT and CDR2 as SNEGSKA (reference sequence). This CDR3 has 11 amino acids. The CDR3 here is CSARGQREQYF. The DNA for the CDR3 is TGCAGTGCCAGGGGGCAGCGGGAGCAGTACTTC.